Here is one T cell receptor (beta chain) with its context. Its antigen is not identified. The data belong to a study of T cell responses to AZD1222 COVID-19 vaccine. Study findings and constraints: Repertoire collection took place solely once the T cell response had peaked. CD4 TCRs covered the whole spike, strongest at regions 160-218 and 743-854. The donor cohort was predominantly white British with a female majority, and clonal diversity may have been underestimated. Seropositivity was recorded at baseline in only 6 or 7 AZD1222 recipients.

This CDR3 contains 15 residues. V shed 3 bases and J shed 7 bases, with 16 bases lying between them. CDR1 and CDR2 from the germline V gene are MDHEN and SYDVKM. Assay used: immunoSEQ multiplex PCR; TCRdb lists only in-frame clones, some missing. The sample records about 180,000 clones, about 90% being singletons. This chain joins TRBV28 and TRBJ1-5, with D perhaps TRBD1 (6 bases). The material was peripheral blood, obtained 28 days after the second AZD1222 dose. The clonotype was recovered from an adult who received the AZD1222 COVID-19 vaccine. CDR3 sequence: CASSFPGVSGQPQHF. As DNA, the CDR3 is TGTGCCAGCAGTTTTCCAGGGGTTTCGGGGCAGCCCCAGCATTTT.